This T cell receptor (beta chain) was recorded in a study of shared clonotypes between healthy human individuals. Study-wide findings and caveats: Few donors limited the genetic and exposure-history diversity represented. Despite large depth, sorted-subset datasets appeared incompletely sequenced.

This CDR3 contains 16 residues. Per germline, CDR1 SNHLY and CDR2 FYNNEI. The V gene end was trimmed by 4 bases and the J gene end by 3 bases; junction bases not matched to a gene: 9. Regarding this clone: Its specificity is not known.

In the sorted-subset replicate PCRs, approximately 200 ng DNA, 25,000 to 30,000 T cell genomes, was used. Assay: immunoSEQ multiplex PCR; the TCRdb copy retains only in-frame clones and omits some. The data contain 2 million to 2.5 million clones, about 92% of them singletons. This TCR came from a man aged 18 to 29 in good health. Some clones in this sample may be carry-over from other donors' samples. The sample was naive CD4+ T cells from PBMCs. Subset of the sample: CD45RA+ positively selected. The V call is TRBV2, the J call TRBJ2-3, with 8 bases lining up with TRBD2. CDR3 region: CASSVTSGRTTDTQYF. CDR3 nucleotides: TGTGCCAGCAGTGTCACTAGCGGAAGAACGACAGATACGCAGTATTTT.